The 10 T cell receptor beta chains presented below share a single source sample, sequenced in a study of blood T cell repertoires in COVID-19. Sequenced by immunoSEQ multiplex PCR; TCRdb stores in-frame clones only, minus some. The table has about 87,000 clones, over 75% seen once; the top ten hold 2% to 2.5%. Sequencing was carried out using peripheral blood. All receptors come from a woman between 65 and 79 years old with acute or convalescent COVID-19.

The rearrangement uses TRBV9 and TRBJ1-3; D remains unclear. The V gene's germline CDR1 is SGDLS and CDR2 YYNGEE. Deletions cut 5 bases from V and 4 bases from J, with 16 bases between. This CDR3 region has 15 residues. The CDR3, as DNA: TGTGCCAGCAGAGAACTCACACGGGGAGGAAACACCATATATTTT. Its translation: CASRELTRGGNTIYF.

The chain combines TRBV19 with TRBJ2-4, with TRBD2 matching over 7 bases. Trimming removed 6 bases from V and 1 base from J; junction bases left unmatched: 9. Germline V gene data show CDR1 as LNHDA and CDR2 as SQIVND (reference sequence). The CDR3 has 16 residues. CDR3 protein: CASSLRDGGAKNIQYF. The CDR3, as DNA: TGTGCCAGTAGCTTAAGAGACGGGGGGGCCAAAAACATTCAGTACTTC.

The rearrangement joins TRBV21-1 to TRBJ2-6; the table's D call, TRBD2, has no DNA check behind it. TRBV21-1 is listed as a pseudogene. There are 20 residues in the CDR3. For the CDR3, the DNA is TGTGCCAGCAGCAAAAGCCCCGGGGGGGCAACAGACTCTGGGGCCAACGTCCTGACTTTC. Translated, it gives CASSKSPGGATDSGANVLTF.

CDR3 DNA: TGTGCCAGCGGGGGACTGGAAGAGACCCAGTACTTC. Its translation is CASGGLEETQYF. This sequence joins TRBV3-1 (or the pseudogene TRBV3-2) and TRBJ2-5, with D possibly TRBD2 on 6 matching bases. The CDR3 is 12 residues long. CDR1 and CDR2 from the germline V gene are LGHDT and YNNKEL (reference sequence). Trimming took 8 bases from V and 3 from J, leaving 10 bases between them.

The J gene is TRBJ2-7, the V gene TRBV2, with D possibly matching TRBD2 (5 bases). There are 14 residues in the CDR3. Trimming pared 4 bases from V and 3 bases from J, leaving 13 bases between. The germline CDR1 and CDR2 sequences are SNHLY and FYNNEI. The CDR3 sequence: CASSGSPGDYEQYF. CDR3 nucleotides: TGTGCCAGCAGTGGTTCCCCCGGGGACTACGAGCAGTACTTC.

V usage is TRBV7-9 and J usage is TRBJ1-1; D gene ambiguous. This CDR3 region has 13 residues. Trimming removed 6 bases at V and 8 bases at J, with 16 bases between. CDR1 is SEHNR and CDR2 is FQNEAQ in the germline V gene (reference sequence). The CDR3 is CASSFPGRLEAFF. CDR3 DNA sequence: TGTGCCAGCAGTTTCCCAGGCCGTTTAGAAGCTTTCTTT.

This clone was found once. The CDR3 DNA follows: TGCGCCAGCAGCAAAGGCGGGGGGGCCTCCTACAATGAGCAGTTCTTC. It codes for CASSKGGGASYNEQFF. J is TRBJ2-1 and V is TRBV5-1, with TRBD2 matching over 9 bases. The CDR3 sequence is 16 residues long. CDR1 and CDR2 from the germline V gene are SGHRS and YFSETQ. V was clipped by 4 bases and J by 0 bases; unmatched bases: 5.

Only a few counts were recorded for this clone. The rearrangement links TRBV19 to TRBJ2-2; TRBD1 aligns across 8 bases. The CDR3 covers 14 residues. Unmatched junction bases numbered 5, after V lost 5 bases and J lost 6 bases. Germline V gene data show CDR1 as LNHDA and CDR2 as SQIVND (reference sequence). This chain's CDR3 is CASSYRGSAGELFF. The CDR3 nucleotides read TGTGCCAGTAGTTACAGGGGGTCGGCCGGGGAGCTGTTTTTT.

This chain joins TRBV2 and TRBJ1-2; D unclear. The ends were cut back, 1 base at V and 8 bases at J, with 11 bases in the middle. CDR1 is SNHLY and CDR2 is FYNNEI in the germline V gene. The CDR3 has 13 amino acids. CDR3 bases: TGTGCCAGCAGTGAAGACCTGACTGTCGGCTACACCTTC. Its translation is CASSEDLTVGYTF. Looking up the rest from reference TRBV2 and TRBJ1-2 gives the full variable domain: EPEVTQTPSHQVTQMGQEVILRCVPISNHLYFYWYRQILGQKVEFLVSFYNNEISEKSEIFDDQFSVERPDGSNFTLKIRSTKLEDSAMYFCASSEDLTVGYTFGSGTRLTVV.

This rearrangement joins TRBV6-5 to TRBJ1-6; D gene uncertain. V was shortened by 9 bases and J by 1 base, with 13 bases between the two germline ends. Germline V gives CDR1 MNHEY, CDR2 SVGAGI. This CDR3 contains 15 residues. CDR3 protein: CASSMEPSYNSPLHF. As DNA, the CDR3 is TGTGCCAGTAGCATGGAGCCATCCTATAATTCACCCCTCCACTTT.